This TCR beta chain was obtained from a study of blood T cells in healthy people across ages. Concerning this clonotype: What it recognizes is unknown.

The use of a sample-barcoded 5' primer and a J-beta primer mix characterized a second PCR of roughly 7 to 12 cycles. MiXCR was run by TCRdb on the 5' RACE reads, yielding one entry per CDR3 protein. The sample has 720,000 or so distinct CDR3 sequences; over 40% are singletons. Whole-study results and caveats: Older age coincided with a roughly linear decline in TCR beta diversity per million T cells.

The V gene's germline CDR1 is DFQATT and CDR2 SNEGSKA (reference sequence). CDR3 length: 15 residues. The V segment lost 5 bases and the J segment 4 bases; nucleotides outside the gene matches: 9. This TCR was recovered from a man older than 75 in good health. The gene calls are TRBV20-1 and TRBJ2-1; 9 bases are a match to TRBD2. Sequenced sample: blood. The CDR3 protein is CSAVRLAGGYNEQFF. CDR3 sequence (DNA): TGCAGTGCTGTCAGGTTGGCGGGAGGGTACAATGAGCAGTTCTTC.